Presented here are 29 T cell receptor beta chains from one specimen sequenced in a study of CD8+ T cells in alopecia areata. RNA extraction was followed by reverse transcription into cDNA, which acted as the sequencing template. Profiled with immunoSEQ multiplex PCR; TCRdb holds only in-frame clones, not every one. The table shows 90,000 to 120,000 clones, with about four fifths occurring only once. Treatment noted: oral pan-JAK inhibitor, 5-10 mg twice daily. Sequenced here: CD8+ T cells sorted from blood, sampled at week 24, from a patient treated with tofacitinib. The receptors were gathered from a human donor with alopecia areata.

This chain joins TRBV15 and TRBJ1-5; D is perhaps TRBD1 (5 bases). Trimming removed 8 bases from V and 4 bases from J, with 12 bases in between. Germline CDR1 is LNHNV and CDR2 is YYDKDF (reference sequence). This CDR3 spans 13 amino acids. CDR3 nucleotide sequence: TGTGCCACCGCGGGCGGGGCAAATCAGCCCCAGCATTTT. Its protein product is CATAGGANQPQHF.

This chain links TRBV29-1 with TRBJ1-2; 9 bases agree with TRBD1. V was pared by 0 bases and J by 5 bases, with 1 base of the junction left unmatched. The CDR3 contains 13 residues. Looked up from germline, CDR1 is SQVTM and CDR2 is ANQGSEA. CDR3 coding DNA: TGCAGCGTTGAAGAGGGACAGGGATATGGCTACACCTTC. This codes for CSVEEGQGYGYTF.

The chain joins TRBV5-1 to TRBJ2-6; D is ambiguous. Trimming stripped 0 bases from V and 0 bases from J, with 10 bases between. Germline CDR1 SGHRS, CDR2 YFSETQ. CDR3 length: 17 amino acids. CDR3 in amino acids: CASSLGHVLSGANVLTF. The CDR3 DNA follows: TGCGCCAGCAGCTTGGGACACGTACTCTCTGGGGCCAACGTCCTGACTTTC.

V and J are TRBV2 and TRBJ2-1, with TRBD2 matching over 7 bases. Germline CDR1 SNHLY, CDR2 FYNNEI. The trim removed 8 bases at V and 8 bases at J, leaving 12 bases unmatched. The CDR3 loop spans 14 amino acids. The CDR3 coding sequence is TGTGCCAGCCCGGCGGGGGATCCTCTGGATGAGCAGTTCTTC. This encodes CASPAGDPLDEQFF.

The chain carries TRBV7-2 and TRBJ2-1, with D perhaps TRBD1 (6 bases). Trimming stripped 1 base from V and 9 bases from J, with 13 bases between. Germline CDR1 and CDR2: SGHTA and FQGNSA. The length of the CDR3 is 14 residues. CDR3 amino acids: CASSLEVQGSEQFF. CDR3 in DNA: TGTGCCAGCAGCTTAGAGGTACAGGGAAGTGAGCAGTTCTTC.

The DNA for the CDR3 is TGTGCCAGCAGCCTCGGCCCGAAGGGGATCGTCTCTGAAGCTTTCTTT. It encodes CASSLGPKGIVSEAFF. V and J are TRBV7-8 and TRBJ1-1; TRBD1 might be the D (5 bases). Trimming cost V 5 bases and J 6 bases, with 22 bases left between them. Germline V gene data show CDR1 as SGHVS and CDR2 as FQNEAQ. The CDR3 consists of 16 residues.

The chain's CDR3 is CAISESGTNEQFF. CDR3 in DNA: TGTGCCATCAGTGAGTCGGGGACAAATGAGCAGTTCTTC. The chain employs TRBV10-3 and TRBJ2-1, with a tentative D call TRBD1 (6 bases). V lost 0 bases and J 7 bases, leaving 7 bases between the germline ends. Germline CDR1 reads ENHRY; CDR2 reads SYGVKD. This CDR3 has 13 amino acids.

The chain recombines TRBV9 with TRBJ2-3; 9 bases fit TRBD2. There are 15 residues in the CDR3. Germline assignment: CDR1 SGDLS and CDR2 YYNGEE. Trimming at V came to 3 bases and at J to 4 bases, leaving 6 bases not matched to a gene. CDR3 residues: CASSAGLATSDTQYF. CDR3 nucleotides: TGTGCCAGCAGCGCCGGACTAGCGACATCAGATACGCAGTATTTT.

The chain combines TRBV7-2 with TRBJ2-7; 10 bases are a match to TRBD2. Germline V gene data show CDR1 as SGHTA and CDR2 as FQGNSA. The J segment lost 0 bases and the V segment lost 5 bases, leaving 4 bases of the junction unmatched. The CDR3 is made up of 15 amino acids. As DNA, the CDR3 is TGTGCCAGCAGCCCGTCTAGCGGGGGCTCCTACGAGCAGTACTTC. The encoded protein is CASSPSSGGSYEQYF.

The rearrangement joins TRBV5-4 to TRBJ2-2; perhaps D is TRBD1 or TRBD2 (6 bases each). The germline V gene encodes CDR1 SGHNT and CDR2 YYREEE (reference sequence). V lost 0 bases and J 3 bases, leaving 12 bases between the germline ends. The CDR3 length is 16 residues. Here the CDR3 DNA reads TGTGCCAGCAGCTTGGAGAACGGGGGCCACACCGGGGAGCTGTTTTTT. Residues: CASSLENGGHTGELFF. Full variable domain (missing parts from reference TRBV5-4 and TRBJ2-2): ETGVTQSPTHLIKTRGQQVTLRCSSQSGHNTVSWYQQALGQGPQFIFQYYREEENGRGNFPPRFSGLQFPNYSSELNVNALELDDSALYLCASSLENGGHTGELFFGEGSRLTVL.

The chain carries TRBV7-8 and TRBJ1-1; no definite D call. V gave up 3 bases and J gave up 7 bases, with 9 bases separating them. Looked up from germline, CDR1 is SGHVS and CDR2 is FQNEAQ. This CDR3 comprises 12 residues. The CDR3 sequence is CASSFVGGEAFF. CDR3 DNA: TGTGCCAGCAGCTTCGTAGGCGGTGAAGCTTTCTTT.

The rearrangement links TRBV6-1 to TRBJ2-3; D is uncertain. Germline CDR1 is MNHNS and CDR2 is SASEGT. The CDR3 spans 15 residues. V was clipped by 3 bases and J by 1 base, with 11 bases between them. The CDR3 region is CASSDLLGRTDTQYF. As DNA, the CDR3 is TGTGCCAGCAGTGACCTCTTAGGTCGCACAGATACGCAGTATTTT.

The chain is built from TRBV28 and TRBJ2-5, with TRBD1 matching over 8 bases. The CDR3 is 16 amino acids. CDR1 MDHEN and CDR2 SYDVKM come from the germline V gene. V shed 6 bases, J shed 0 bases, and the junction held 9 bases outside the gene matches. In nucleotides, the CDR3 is TGTGCCAGCAGGGGGGAAGGACAGGGCGACCAAGAGACCCAGTACTTC. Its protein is CASRGEGQGDQETQYF.

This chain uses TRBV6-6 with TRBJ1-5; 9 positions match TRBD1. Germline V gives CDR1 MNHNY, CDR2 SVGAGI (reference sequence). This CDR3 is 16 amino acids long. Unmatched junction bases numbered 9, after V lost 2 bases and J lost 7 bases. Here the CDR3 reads CASSYLTGGGEQPQHF. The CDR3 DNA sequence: TGTGCCAGCAGTTACCTTACAGGGGGCGGTGAGCAGCCCCAGCATTTT.

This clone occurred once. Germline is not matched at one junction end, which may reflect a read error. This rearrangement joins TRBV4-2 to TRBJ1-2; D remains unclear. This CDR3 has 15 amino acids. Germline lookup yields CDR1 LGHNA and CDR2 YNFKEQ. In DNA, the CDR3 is TGTGCCGGCAGCCAAGAAGAAGGATGGGTCTATGGCTACACCTTC. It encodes CAGSQEEGWVYGYTF.

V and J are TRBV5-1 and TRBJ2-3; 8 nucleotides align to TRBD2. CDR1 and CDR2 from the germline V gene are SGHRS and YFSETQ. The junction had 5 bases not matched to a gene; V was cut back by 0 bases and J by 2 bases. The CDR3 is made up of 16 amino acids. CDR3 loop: CASSLELAGSTDTQYF. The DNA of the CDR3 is TGCGCCAGCAGCTTGGAGCTAGCGGGCTCCACAGATACGCAGTATTTT.

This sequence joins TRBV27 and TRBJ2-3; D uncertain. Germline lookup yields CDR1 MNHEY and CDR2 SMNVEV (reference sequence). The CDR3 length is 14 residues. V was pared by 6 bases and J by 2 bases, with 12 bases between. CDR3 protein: CASSPRAFTDTQYF. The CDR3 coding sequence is TGTGCCAGCAGCCCCAGAGCCTTCACAGATACGCAGTATTTT.

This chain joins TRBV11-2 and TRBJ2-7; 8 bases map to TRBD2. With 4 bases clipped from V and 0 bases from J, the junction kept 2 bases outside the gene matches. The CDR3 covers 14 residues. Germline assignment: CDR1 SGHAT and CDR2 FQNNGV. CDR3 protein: CASSSRGASYEQYF. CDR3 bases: TGTGCCAGCAGCTCGCGGGGGGCCTCCTACGAGCAGTACTTC.

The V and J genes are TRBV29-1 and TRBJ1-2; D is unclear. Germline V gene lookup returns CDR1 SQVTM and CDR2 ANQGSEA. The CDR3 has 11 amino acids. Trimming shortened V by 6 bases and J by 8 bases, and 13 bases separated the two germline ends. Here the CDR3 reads CSVITLGGYTF. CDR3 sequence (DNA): TGCAGCGTCATTACACTTGGGGGCTACACCTTC.

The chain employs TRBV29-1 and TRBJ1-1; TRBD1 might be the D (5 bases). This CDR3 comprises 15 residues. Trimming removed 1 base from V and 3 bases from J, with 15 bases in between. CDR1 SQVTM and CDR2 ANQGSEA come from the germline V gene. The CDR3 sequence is CSVEGLSARDTEAFF. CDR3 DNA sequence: TGCAGCGTTGAAGGACTCTCAGCCAGGGACACTGAAGCTTTCTTT. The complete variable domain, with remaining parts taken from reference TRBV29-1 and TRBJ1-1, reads SAVISQKPSRDICQRGTSLTIQCQVDSQVTMMFWYRQQPGQSLTLIATANQGSEATYESGFVIDKFPISRPNLTFSTLTVSNMSPEDSSIYLCSVEGLSARDTEAFFGQGTRLTVV.

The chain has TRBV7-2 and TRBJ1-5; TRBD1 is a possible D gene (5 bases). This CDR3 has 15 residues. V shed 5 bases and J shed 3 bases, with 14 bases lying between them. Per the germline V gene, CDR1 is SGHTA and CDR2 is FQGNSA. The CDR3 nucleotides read TGTGCCAGCAGCGCCCGGGGGAGGCCCAATCAGCCCCAGCATTTT. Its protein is CASSARGRPNQPQHF.

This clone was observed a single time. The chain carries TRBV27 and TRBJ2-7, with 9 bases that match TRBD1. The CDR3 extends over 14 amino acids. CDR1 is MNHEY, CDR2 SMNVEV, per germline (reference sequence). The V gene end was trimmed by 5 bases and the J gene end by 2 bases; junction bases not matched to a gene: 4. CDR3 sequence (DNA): TGTGCCAGCAGTCTCCGGGACAGGGCCTACGAGCAGTACTTC. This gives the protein CASSLRDRAYEQYF.

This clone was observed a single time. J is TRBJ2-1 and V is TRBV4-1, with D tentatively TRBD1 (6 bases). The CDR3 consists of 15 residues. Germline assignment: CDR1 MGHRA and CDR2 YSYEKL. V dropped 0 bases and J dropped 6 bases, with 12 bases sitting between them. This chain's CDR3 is CASSQDRTDGNEQFF. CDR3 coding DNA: TGCGCCAGCAGCCAAGACCGGACAGACGGCAATGAGCAGTTCTTC.

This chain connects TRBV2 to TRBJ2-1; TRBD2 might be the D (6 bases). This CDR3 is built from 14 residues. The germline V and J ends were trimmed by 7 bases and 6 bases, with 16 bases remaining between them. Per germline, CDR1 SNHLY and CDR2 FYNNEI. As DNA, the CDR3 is TGTGCCAGCACCGAAAGACTAGTCCGCAATGAGCAGTTCTTC. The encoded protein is CASTERLVRNEQFF.

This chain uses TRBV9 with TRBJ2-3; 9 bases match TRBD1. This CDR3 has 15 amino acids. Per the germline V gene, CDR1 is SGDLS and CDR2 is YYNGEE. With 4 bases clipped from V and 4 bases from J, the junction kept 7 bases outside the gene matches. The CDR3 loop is CASSLGTGFPDTQYF. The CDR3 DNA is TGTGCCAGCAGCCTTGGGACAGGGTTCCCAGATACGCAGTATTTT.

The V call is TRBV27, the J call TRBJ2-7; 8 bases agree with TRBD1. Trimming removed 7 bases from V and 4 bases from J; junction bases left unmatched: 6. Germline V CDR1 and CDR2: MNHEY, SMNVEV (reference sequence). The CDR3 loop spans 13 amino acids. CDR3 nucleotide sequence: TGTGCCAGCAAGGCAGGGGGCGGGTACGAGCAGTACTTC. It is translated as CASKAGGGYEQYF.

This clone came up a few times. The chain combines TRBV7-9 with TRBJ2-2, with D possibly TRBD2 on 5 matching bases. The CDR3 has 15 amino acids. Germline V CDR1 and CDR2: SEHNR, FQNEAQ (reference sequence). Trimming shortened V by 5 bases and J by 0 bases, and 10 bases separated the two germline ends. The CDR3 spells CASSLRAANTGELFF. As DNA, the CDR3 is TGTGCCAGCAGCCTGAGGGCGGCGAACACCGGGGAGCTGTTTTTT.

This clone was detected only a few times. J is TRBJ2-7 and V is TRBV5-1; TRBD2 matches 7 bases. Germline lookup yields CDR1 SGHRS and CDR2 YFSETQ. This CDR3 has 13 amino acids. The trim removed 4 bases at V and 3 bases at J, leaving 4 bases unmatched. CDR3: CASSRTSSYEQYF. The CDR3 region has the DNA TGCGCCAGCAGCCGGACTAGTAGCTACGAGCAGTACTTC.

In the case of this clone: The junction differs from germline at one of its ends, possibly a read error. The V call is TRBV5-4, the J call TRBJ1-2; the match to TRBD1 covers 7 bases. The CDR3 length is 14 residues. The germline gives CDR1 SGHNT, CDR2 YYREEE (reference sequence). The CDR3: CASSQDHRGYGYTF. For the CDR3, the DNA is TGCGCCAGCAGCCAAGATCACAGGGGCTATGGCTACACCTTC. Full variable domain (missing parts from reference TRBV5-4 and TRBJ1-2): ETGVTQSPTHLIKTRGQQVTLRCSSQSGHNTVSWYQQALGQGPQFIFQYYREEENGRGNFPPRFSGLQFPNYSSELNVNALELDDSALYLCASSQDHRGYGYTFGSGTRLTVV.